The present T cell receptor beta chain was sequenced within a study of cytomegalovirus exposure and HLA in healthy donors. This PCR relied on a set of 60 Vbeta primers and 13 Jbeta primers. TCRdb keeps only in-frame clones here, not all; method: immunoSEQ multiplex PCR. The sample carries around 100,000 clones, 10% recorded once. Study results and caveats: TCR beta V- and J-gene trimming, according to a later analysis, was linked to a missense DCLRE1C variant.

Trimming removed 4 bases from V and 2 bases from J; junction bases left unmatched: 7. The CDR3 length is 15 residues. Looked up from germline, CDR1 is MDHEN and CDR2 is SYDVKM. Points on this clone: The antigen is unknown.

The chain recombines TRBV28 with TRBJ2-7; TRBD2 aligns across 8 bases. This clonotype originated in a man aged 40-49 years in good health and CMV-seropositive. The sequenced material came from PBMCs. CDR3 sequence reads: CASSSISGATYEQYF. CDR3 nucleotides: TGTGCCAGCAGTTCCATTAGCGGGGCGACCTACGAGCAGTACTTC.